These 10 T cell receptor beta chains came from one sample sequenced in a study of cytomegalovirus exposure and HLA in healthy donors. The PCR used 60 Vbeta and 13 Jbeta primers. Repertoires were generated with immunoSEQ multiplex PCR, while TCRdb's copy carries only in-frame clones and drops some. The data contain roughly 160,000 clones, 75% to 90% of them singletons. The source material was PBMCs. The receptors were sampled from a male donor in good health and CMV-seronegative.

The CDR3 nucleotides read TGTGCCAGCAGTGAAGGAACTAGCGGGGGGGGGTTCTTC. Amino acid sequence: CASSEGTSGGGFF. J is TRBJ2-1 and V is TRBV2, with TRBD2 matching 13 bases. This CDR3 spans 13 amino acids. The V segment lost 1 base and the J segment 15 bases; nucleotides outside the gene matches: 3. Looked up from germline, CDR1 is SNHLY and CDR2 is FYNNEI.

This clone was seen more than once but under ten times. The chain couples TRBV15 to TRBJ1-1; D unresolved. The CDR3 has 13 amino acids. V was pared by 1 base and J by 5 bases, with 8 bases between. The V gene's germline CDR1 is LNHNV and CDR2 YYDKDF (reference sequence). The CDR3 loop reads CATSRGRETEAFF. The CDR3 DNA reads TGTGCCACCAGCAGAGGAAGAGAGACTGAAGCTTTCTTT.

This clone was observed a handful of times. The V call is TRBV2, the J call TRBJ2-7; 7 bases line up with TRBD2. The V gene's germline CDR1 is SNHLY and CDR2 FYNNEI. Trimming cost V 10 bases and J 0 bases; bases outside gene matches: 3. The CDR3 has 12 residues. CDR3 residues: CATRGVSYEQYF. For the CDR3, the DNA is TGTGCCACCCGGGGGGTCTCCTACGAGCAGTACTTC.

The chain recombines TRBV7-6 with TRBJ2-2; 7 bases line up with TRBD2. The CDR3 is made up of 15 amino acids. With V trimmed by 0 bases and J by 6 bases, 4 bases remained unmatched. CDR1 is SGHVS, CDR2 FNYEAQ, per germline. The CDR3 loop is CASSLAGGFSGELFF. The CDR3 coding sequence is TGTGCCAGCAGCTTAGCGGGGGGGTTCTCCGGGGAGCTGTTTTTT.

The rearrangement uses TRBV6-5 and TRBJ1-2; D is uncertain. Looked up from germline, CDR1 is MNHEY and CDR2 is SVGAGI. The V end lost 6 bases, the J end lost 0 bases, and 11 bases lay between the germline ends. CDR3 length equals 14 residues. The CDR3 nucleotides are TGTGCCAGCAGGAAACCCGCTACTAACTATGGCTACACCTTC. Amino acids: CASRKPATNYGYTF.

This clone was observed a handful of times. This sequence joins TRBV6-1 and TRBJ2-7; 7 bases fit TRBD2. The CDR3 is 16 amino acids. The V gene end was trimmed by 6 bases and the J gene end by 0 bases; junction bases not matched to a gene: 11. Germline V CDR1 and CDR2: MNHNS, SASEGT. CDR3 loop: CASREHGLVSSYEQYF. The CDR3 region has the DNA TGTGCCAGCAGGGAACACGGACTAGTCAGCTCCTACGAGCAGTACTTC.

V usage is TRBV7-6 and J usage is TRBJ2-5, with D maybe TRBD1 (5 bases). CDR3 length equals 12 residues. Germline-derived CDR1 and CDR2 are SGHVS and FNYEAQ. Trimming removed 8 bases from V and 1 base from J, with 8 bases in between. CDR3 bases: TGTGCCAGCCAGGGCCTCCAAGAGACCCAGTACTTC. Translated, it gives CASQGLQETQYF. Complete variable domain (other parts from reference TRBV7-6 and TRBJ2-5): GAGVSQSPRYKVTKRGQDVALRCDPISGHVSLYWYRQALGQGPEFLTYFNYEAQQDKSGLPNDRFSAERPEGSISTLTIQRTEQRDSAMYRCASQGLQETQYFGPGTRLLVL.

The rearrangement joins TRBV5-1 to TRBJ2-2, with D uncertain. Trimming stripped 0 bases from V and 3 bases from J, with 9 bases between. The CDR3 runs 15 residues. Germline-derived CDR1 and CDR2 are SGHRS and YFSETQ. As DNA, the CDR3 is TGCGCCAGCAGCTTGGCATTCAGATACACCGGGGAGCTGTTTTTT. Translation gives CASSLAFRYTGELFF.

The V and J genes are TRBV7-8 and TRBJ2-1; 8 bases are shared with TRBD1. Germline trimming cut 5 bases from V and 5 bases from J; bases unmatched to any gene: 11. The CDR3 runs to 16 residues. Germline CDR1 is SGHVS and CDR2 is FQNEAQ. CDR3 sequence: CASSQARDRWHNEQFF. As DNA, the CDR3 is TGTGCCAGCAGCCAAGCACGGGACAGGTGGCACAATGAGCAGTTCTTC. Full variable domain (remainder filled in from reference TRBV7-8 and TRBJ2-1): GAGVSQSPRYKVAKRGQDVALRCDPISGHVSLFWYQQALGQGPEFLTYFQNEAQLDKSGLPSDRFFAERPEGSVSTLKIQRTQQEDSAVYLCASSQARDRWHNEQFFGPGTRLTVL.

CDR3 region: CASSTVQGASGNTIYF. The CDR3 nucleotides are TGTGCCAGCAGCACAGTACAGGGGGCGTCCGGAAACACCATATATTTT. The gene calls are TRBV5-4 and TRBJ1-3; 9 nucleotides line up with TRBD1. V was clipped by 4 bases and J by 4 bases; unmatched bases: 9. CDR1 SGHNT and CDR2 YYREEE come from the germline V gene (reference sequence). The length of the CDR3 is 16 residues.